These 3 T cell receptor beta chains originate from one sample sequenced in a study of molecular identifiers for immune sequencing clone quantification. One entry per CDR3 protein results from TCRdb running MiXCR on the PCR reads. This sample has more than 70,000 distinct CDR3 sequences, with 21% found just once. Sequencing input: naive CD8+ T cells from blood, with Jurkat cell RNA spiked in. The subset was: FACS-sorted CD8+CD4-CCR7+CD45RA+ naive T cells. The receptors originated from a human donor in good health. Some libraries in this study had Jurkat cell RNA spiked in.

With respect to this clonotype: The conserved phenylalanine or tryptophan normally closing the CDR3 is absent here, so this likely arose from a read error. This chain links TRBV6-6 with TRBJ2-1; 13 bases are shared with TRBD2. Germline trimming cut 6 bases from V and 5 bases from J; bases unmatched to any gene: 10. Looked up from germline, CDR1 is MNHNY and CDR2 is SVGAGI (reference sequence). The CDR3 is made up of 17 amino acids. The CDR3 is CASSLLAGGLLDNEQFL. The CDR3 DNA reads TGTGCCAGCAGCTTACTAGCGGGAGGGCTATTAGACAATGAGCAGTTCCTC.

The genes are TRBV11-3 and TRBJ2-2; D might be TRBD1 (5 bases). Looked up from germline, CDR1 is SGHNT and CDR2 is YENEEA. This CDR3 is 16 amino acids long. Trimming shortened V by 2 bases and J by 4 bases, and 14 bases separated the two germline ends. Here the CDR3 DNA reads TGTGCCAGCAGCTTACAGGGTTTTACGGGCACCGGGGAGCTGTTTTTT. This gives the protein CASSLQGFTGTGELFF.

This clonotype was seen a handful of times. The gene calls are TRBV6-6 and TRBJ2-1; 10 bases align to TRBD2. This CDR3 is 16 amino acids long. The V and J ends lost 5 bases and 2 bases, in that order; junction bases with no gene match: 6. The V gene's germline CDR1 is MNHNY and CDR2 SVGAGI (reference sequence). For the CDR3, the DNA is TGTGCCAGCAGTGACGGACTAGCGGTAACCTACAATGAGCAGTTCTTC. It encodes CASSDGLAVTYNEQFF.